The sequence of this T cell receptor (beta chain) was determined in a study of cytomegalovirus exposure and HLA in healthy donors. Study overall: As an earlier analysis found, 150 million to 200 million T cells yielded around 110 million unique TCR beta sequences.

As to this clone: Its target is unknown.

PCR employed 60 Vbeta and 13 Jbeta primers. Profiled with immunoSEQ multiplex PCR; TCRdb holds only in-frame clones, not every one. The profile covers 120,000 to 150,000 clones, with around 80% appearing a single time and 2.9% taken by the ten largest. Whole-study findings and limits: Later examination showed HLA-associated TCR beta chains had greater clonal expansion than equally common others. When analyzed later, the rates of TCR association showed variation by HLA locus, with DRB1 the most and HLA-C the fewest.

The germline V gene encodes CDR1 MNHNS and CDR2 SASEGT. The V gene end was trimmed by 9 bases and the J gene end by 6 bases; junction bases not matched to a gene: 7. CDR3 length: 13 residues. The chain recombines TRBV6-1 with TRBJ1-4; 7 nucleotides align to TRBD1. The TCR comes from a woman in her 30s in good health and CMV-seronegative. The sequenced material came from PBMCs. For the CDR3, the DNA is TGTGCCAGTAAGACAGGGCTTCATGAAAAACTGTTTTTT. Protein product: CASKTGLHEKLFF.